Below are 4 T cell receptor beta chains sequenced from a single sample in a study of T cells after yellow fever vaccination. TCRdb reprocessed the 5' RACE reads with MiXCR, giving one entry per CDR3 protein. The table lists under 250,000 distinct CDR3 sequences, about 3% of them singletons. The source was CD4+ T cells sorted from PBMCs, collected 10 days after the yellow fever booster vaccination. These receptors were obtained from a man aged 18 to 29 who received the YFV17D yellow fever vaccine.

This clonotype turned up a few times. J is TRBJ2-5 and V is TRBV24-1; D may match TRBD1 or TRBD2 (7 bases each). The CDR3 is made up of 16 amino acids. CDR1 and CDR2 (germline): KGHDR, SFDVKD. V was trimmed by 4 bases and J by 2 bases, leaving 16 bases between them. In DNA, the CDR3 is TGTGCCACCAGTGAAGCAGGGGGAGGGAAACAAGAGACCCAGTACTTC. Its translation is CATSEAGGGKQETQYF.

This clonotype appeared many times. The rearrangement joins TRBV12-3 or TRBV12-4 to TRBJ2-5; tentative D call: TRBD2 (5 bases). The V gene lost 6 bases and the J gene lost 3 bases, with 23 bases spanning the gap. CDR3 length: 17 amino acids. CDR3 coding DNA: TGTGCCAGCAGCCCCCGGGCAGGCATAAAAGCGGAAGAGACCCAGTACTTC. Its translation: CASSPRAGIKAEETQYF.

This clonotype was counted between two and nine times. The rearrangement uses TRBV2 and TRBJ2-5, with a possible D match to TRBD2 (5 bases). CDR1 and CDR2 from the germline V gene are SNHLY and FYNNEI. V was shortened by 6 bases and J by 3 bases, with 8 bases between the two germline ends. The CDR3 has 12 residues. The CDR3 nucleotides are TGTGCCAGCAGGGGAGATAAAGAGACCCAGTACTTC. Its translation is CASRGDKETQYF.

This clonotype was observed a handful of times. This chain joins TRBV5-4 and TRBJ2-5; weak D call: TRBD2 (6 bases). The germline V gene encodes CDR1 SGHNT and CDR2 YYREEE (reference sequence). V lost 0 bases and J lost 5, with 26 bases in between. The CDR3 runs to 19 residues. The CDR3 DNA reads TGTGCCAGCAGCTTGGGGGTCCCTAGACCCGGGGGAAGTGCTGAGACCCAGTACTTC. It yields the protein CASSLGVPRPGGSAETQYF.